This T cell receptor beta chain was recovered during a study of breast tumors, draining lymph nodes, adjacent tissues. Study outcomes and limitations: Tumor T cell lymph node origin was a supported hypothesis, not proven. Findings are consistent with lymph node origin and intratumoral expansion of most tumor T cells. Tumor TCR diversity was below lymph nodes but above nontumor tissue.

CDR1 is SQVTM, CDR2 ANQGSEA, per germline. CDR3 length: 16 residues. One entry per CDR3 protein, called by TCRdb with MiXCR from the multiplex PCR reads. This table holds about 66,000 distinct CDR3 sequences, 43% found once. Comment on this clonotype: Its antigen is not identified. At one boundary the junction diverges from the germline segment, which might be a read error.

The clonotype originates from a female donor with breast cancer. Some clones in this sample may be carry-over from other donors' samples. Sequencing was done on a sample of breast tumor tissue. The chain uses TRBV29-1 and TRBJ2-3; 9 bases map to TRBD2. The CDR3 reads CSVEGGAGGLTDTQCF. Here the CDR3 DNA reads TGCAGCGTTGAAGGGGGAGCGGGAGGCCTCACAGATACGCAGTGTTTT.